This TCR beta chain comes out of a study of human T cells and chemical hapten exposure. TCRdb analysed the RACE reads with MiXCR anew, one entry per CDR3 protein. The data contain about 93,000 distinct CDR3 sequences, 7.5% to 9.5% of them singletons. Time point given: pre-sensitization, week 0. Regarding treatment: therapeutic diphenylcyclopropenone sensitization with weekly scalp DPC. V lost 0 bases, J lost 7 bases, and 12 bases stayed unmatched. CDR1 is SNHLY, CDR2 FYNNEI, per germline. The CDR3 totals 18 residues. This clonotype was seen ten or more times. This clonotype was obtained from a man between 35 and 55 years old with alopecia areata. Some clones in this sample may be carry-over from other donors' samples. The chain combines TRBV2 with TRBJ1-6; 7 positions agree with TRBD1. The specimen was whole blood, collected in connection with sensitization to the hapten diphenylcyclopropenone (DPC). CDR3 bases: TGTGCCAGCAGTGAAGCGTGGGTTTGGGGGACAGAGAATTCACCCCTCCACTTT. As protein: CASSEAWVWGTENSPLHF.